What follows are 6 T cell receptor beta chains derived from one specimen sequenced in a study of blood T cell repertoires in COVID-19. Data came from immunoSEQ multiplex PCR; TCRdb stores just in-frame clones and leaves some out. This sample has just over 90,000 clones, with roughly 88% found just once. What was sequenced was peripheral blood. These receptors all stem from a human donor with active COVID-19. The donor label of this sample is uncertain.

The rearrangement uses TRBV2 and TRBJ2-1; 7 bases align to TRBD2. CDR1 is SNHLY, CDR2 FYNNEI, per germline. V shed 3 bases, J shed 4 bases, and the junction held 3 bases outside the gene matches. This CDR3 comprises 14 residues. The CDR3 sequence is CASSEGGSYNEQFF. The CDR3 coding sequence is TGTGCCAGCAGTGAGGGGGGGAGTTACAATGAGCAGTTCTTC.

The chain employs TRBV7-2 and TRBJ2-1; D call uncertain. The germline CDR1 and CDR2 sequences are SGHTA and FQGNSA. V lost 5 bases to trimming and J lost 7 bases, with 18 bases between them. The CDR3 spans 15 residues. CDR3: CASSPRFSSQNEQFF. The CDR3 DNA reads TGTGCCAGCAGCCCCCGATTCTCCTCTCAGAATGAGCAGTTCTTC.

This clone appeared a single time. This chain links TRBV25-1 with TRBJ1-4, with TRBD1 identical over 8 bases. CDR1 is MGHDK and CDR2 is SYGVNS in the germline V gene. The CDR3 contains 15 residues. The J segment lost 3 bases and the V segment lost 3 bases, leaving 3 bases of the junction unmatched. The CDR3: CASSDRGRANEKLFF. CDR3 nucleotide sequence: TGTGCCAGCAGTGACAGGGGGCGAGCTAATGAAAAACTGTTTTTT.

The chain recombines TRBV9 with TRBJ2-1, with TRBD2 identical over 7 bases. V lost 3 bases and J lost 7; bases outside the gene matches: 10. Germline V gene data show CDR1 as SGDLS and CDR2 as YYNGEE. The length of the CDR3 is 15 residues. CDR3 sequence: CASSARTSSPNEQFF. In nucleotides, the CDR3 is TGTGCCAGCAGCGCCCGGACTAGTTCTCCGAATGAGCAGTTCTTC. The variable domain in full, with the rest retrieved from reference TRBV9 and TRBJ2-1, is DSGVTQTPKHLITATGQRVTLRCSPRSGDLSVYWYQQSLDQGLQFLIQYYNGEERAKGNILERFSAQQFPDLHSELNLSSLELGDSALYFCASSARTSSPNEQFFGPGTRLTVL.

The rearrangement joins TRBV5-1 to TRBJ2-7, with D unresolved. CDR1 is SGHRS, CDR2 YFSETQ, per germline. V was shortened by 3 bases and J by 4 bases, with 11 bases between the two germline ends. The CDR3 totals 13 residues. In DNA form, the CDR3 reads TGCGCCAGCAGCTCGGGTGTTGGATACGAGCAGTACTTC. Protein: CASSSGVGYEQYF.

In its sample, this clone was seen once. J is TRBJ2-7 and V is TRBV7-2, with 7 bases identical to TRBD2. The ends lost 3 bases at V and 2 bases at J; junction bases unmatched: 7. Per germline, CDR1 SGHTA and CDR2 FQGNSA. This CDR3 has 15 amino acids. In DNA, the CDR3 is TGTGCCAGCAGCTTCGAGCGGGGAGGACCCTACGAGCAGTACTTC. It encodes CASSFERGGPYEQYF.